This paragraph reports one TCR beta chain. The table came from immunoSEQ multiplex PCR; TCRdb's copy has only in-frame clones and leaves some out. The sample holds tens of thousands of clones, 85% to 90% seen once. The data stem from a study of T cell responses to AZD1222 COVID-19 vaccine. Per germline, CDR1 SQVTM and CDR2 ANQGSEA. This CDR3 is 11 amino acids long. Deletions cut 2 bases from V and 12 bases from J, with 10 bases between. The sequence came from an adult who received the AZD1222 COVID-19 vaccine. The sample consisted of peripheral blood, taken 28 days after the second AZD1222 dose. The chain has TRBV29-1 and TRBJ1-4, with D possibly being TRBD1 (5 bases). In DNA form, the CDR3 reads TGCAGCGTTGAACGCCAGGGTCAACTGTTTTTT. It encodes CSVERQGQLFF.